Sequencing of this T cell receptor (beta chain) was carried out in a study of T cells in Graves' hyperthyroidism and ophthalmopathy. Clinical symptoms, serum thyroxine, TRAb, thyroid ultrasound and orbital computed tomography established diagnosis. This clonotype was detected ten times or more. Antigen unknown. Overall study results and limits: Ophthalmopathy could be told apart from stable hyperthyroidism with a 13 V-J model.

The source material, RNA transcripts, was used to amplify TCR beta CDR3 regions. HTBI primers were the set used in a first-round RT-PCR of the TCR CDR3. One entry per CDR3 protein, called by TCRdb with MiXCR from the multiplex PCR reads. The sample lists about 400,000 distinct CDR3 sequences, roughly 14% occurring once. The TCR sequence derives from a woman aged 25 to 39 with Graves' ophthalmopathy. Sample: blood.

The CDR3 sequence: CASSPPGANQPQHF. The CDR3 region has the DNA TGTGCCAGCAGTCCCCCAGGGGCGAATCAGCCCCAGCATTTT. The V call is TRBV27, the J call TRBJ1-5, with D possibly being TRBD1 (6 bases). The CDR3 is 14 amino acids. CDR1 MNHEY and CDR2 SMNVEV come from the germline V gene (reference sequence). V lost 5 bases to trimming and J lost 4 bases, with 12 bases between them.